The rows below give T cell receptor beta chains drawn from one sample of a study of T cells after yellow fever vaccination. TCRdb reprocessed the 5' RACE reads via MiXCR and lists one record per CDR3 protein. The sample lists some 600,000 distinct CDR3 sequences, about 12% occurring once. Source: PBMCs, taken on the day of the yellow fever booster vaccination. These receptors came from a man aged 25-45 years who received the YFV17D yellow fever vaccine. CDR3s include the opening cysteine and the closing phenylalanine or tryptophan. A D gene is named only where the DNA matches it firmly. Only part of the rows carry a size: once, few, many, or a class if the clone is expanded.

cdr3_nt: TGCAGCGTTGCGGGGGCTGAAGCTTTCTTT
cdr3_aa: CSVAGAEAFF
v_call: TRBV29-1
d_call: .
j_call: TRBJ1-1
clone_size: .

cdr3_nt: TGCTGTGCTAGAGGACTAGCGGGGGCCCTCCAAGAGACCCAGTACTTC
cdr3_aa: CCARGLAGALQETQYF
v_call: TRBV20-1
d_call: TRBD2
j_call: TRBJ2-5
clone_size: .

cdr3_nt: TGTGCCAGTAGTCCTCTCGGGAAAGAGACCCAGTACTTC
cdr3_aa: CASSPLGKETQYF
v_call: TRBV19
d_call: .
j_call: TRBJ2-5
clone_size: .

cdr3_nt: TGTGCCAGCTCCCTGGTGGGACAGGGGGCTAGTGGCTACACCTTC
cdr3_aa: CASSLVGQGASGYTF
v_call: TRBV18
d_call: TRBD1
j_call: TRBJ1-2
clone_size: .

cdr3_nt: TGTGCCAGCAGTTCTGACGGTGGGTCCTACGAGCAGTACTTC
cdr3_aa: CASSSDGGSYEQYF
v_call: TRBV12-3/TRBV12-4
d_call: .
j_call: TRBJ2-7
clone_size: many

cdr3_nt: TGTGCCAGCAGCCCCTCGGTTTGGGCAGGGTGGATGAGCAGTGAGCAGTTCTTC
cdr3_aa: CASSPSVWAGWMSSEQFF
v_call: TRBV7-8
d_call: .
j_call: TRBJ2-1
clone_size: .

cdr3_nt: TGTGCCAGCAAGAGTGGGGTAGATACGCAGTATTTT
cdr3_aa: CASKSGVDTQYF
v_call: TRBV2
d_call: .
j_call: TRBJ2-3
clone_size: many

cdr3_nt: TGTGCCAGCAGTTACTCGAGGTTACTGAATTACGAGCAGTACTTC
cdr3_aa: CASSYSRLLNYEQYF
v_call: TRBV6-5
d_call: .
j_call: TRBJ2-7
clone_size: once

cdr3_nt: TGTGCCAGCAGGGCCGGAGCTTACACTGAAGCTTTCTTT
cdr3_aa: CASRAGAYTEAFF
v_call: TRBV6-1
d_call: .
j_call: TRBJ1-1
clone_size: few

cdr3_nt: TGTGCCAGCAGGAGCACAGGGGGAAGCGCCGGGGAGCTGTTTTTT
cdr3_aa: CASRSTGGSAGELFF
v_call: TRBV2
d_call: TRBD1
j_call: TRBJ2-2
clone_size: .

cdr3_nt: TGTGCCAGCTCACCAAATCACAGTGGGGAGACCCAGTACTTC
cdr3_aa: CASSPNHSGETQYF
v_call: TRBV18
d_call: .
j_call: TRBJ2-5
clone_size: .

cdr3_nt: TGTGCCAGCAGCCGTCCCGATAACCCCGGGACTGGTATCTTC
cdr3_aa: CASSRPDNPGTGIF
v_call: TRBV11-2
d_call: .
j_call: TRBJ2-7
clone_size: .

cdr3_nt: TGTGCCAGCAGCTTAGGGACTAGCGGGAGGGCCGGGGAGCTGTTTTTT
cdr3_aa: CASSLGTSGRAGELFF
v_call: TRBV7-2
d_call: TRBD2
j_call: TRBJ2-2
clone_size: .

cdr3_nt: TGTGCCAGCAGCTTAATTTACACAGGGGGCTTTTACACCGGGGAGCTGTTTTTT
cdr3_aa: CASSLIYTGGFYTGELFF
v_call: TRBV11-1
d_call: TRBD1
j_call: TRBJ2-2
clone_size: .

cdr3_nt: TGTGCCAGCAGCCCAGCGCGGGGGGCGCTTGGCTATGGCTACACCTTC
cdr3_aa: CASSPARGALGYGYTF
v_call: TRBV11-2
d_call: .
j_call: TRBJ1-2
clone_size: few

cdr3_nt: TGTGCCAGCAGCGTAGAGGGACTAGCCCATGAGCAGTTCTTC
cdr3_aa: CASSVEGLAHEQFF
v_call: TRBV9
d_call: TRBD2
j_call: TRBJ2-1
clone_size: many

cdr3_nt: TGCAGTGCTAGAGATAACAGGGACTATGGCTACACCTTC
cdr3_aa: CSARDNRDYGYTF
v_call: TRBV20-1
d_call: .
j_call: TRBJ1-2
clone_size: few

cdr3_nt: TGTGCCAGCAGCTTCAGGATCTCTGGAAACACCATATATTTT
cdr3_aa: CASSFRISGNTIYF
v_call: TRBV5-6
d_call: .
j_call: TRBJ1-3
clone_size: .

cdr3_nt: TGTGCCAGCATGAGAGGACAGGGATTTGGCTACACCTTC
cdr3_aa: CASMRGQGFGYTF
v_call: TRBV6-1
d_call: TRBD1
j_call: TRBJ1-2
clone_size: few

cdr3_nt: TGCGCCAGCAGCTTGAGGTCTAGCGGGAGTGCCTACAATGAGCAGTTCTTC
cdr3_aa: CASSLRSSGSAYNEQFF
v_call: TRBV5-1
d_call: TRBD2
j_call: TRBJ2-1
clone_size: .

cdr3_nt: TGTGCTAGTGGTTTCCCCGGGGCGACCATGGACTTC
cdr3_aa: CASGFPGATMDF
v_call: TRBV12-5
d_call: .
j_call: TRBJ2-7
clone_size: many

cdr3_nt: TGTGCCAGTAGGCCGCTAGCGGGAGTTAGCACCCTGAACACCGGGGAGCTGTTTTTT
cdr3_aa: CASRPLAGVSTLNTGELFF
v_call: TRBV19
d_call: TRBD2
j_call: TRBJ2-2
clone_size: .

cdr3_nt: TGCAGTGCTAGAGCCCTCTCTGGGTCCGGGACGCCACAGCCCCAGCATTTT
cdr3_aa: CSARALSGSGTPQPQHF
v_call: TRBV20-1
d_call: .
j_call: TRBJ1-5
clone_size: .

cdr3_nt: TGTGCCAGCAGTGACTTGCCTAGCGGGGGAGAAATCGGTGAGCAGTTCTTC
cdr3_aa: CASSDLPSGGEIGEQFF
v_call: TRBV2
d_call: TRBD2
j_call: TRBJ2-1
clone_size: .

cdr3_nt: TGTGCCAGCAGCCAACGCGACTGGGACGCTGGGGTGGGGACCCAGTACTTC
cdr3_aa: CASSQRDWDAGVGTQYF
v_call: TRBV12-3/TRBV12-4
d_call: .
j_call: TRBJ2-5
clone_size: .

cdr3_nt: TGTGCCACCAGTGATTACGGACTAGCGGGAGTTGGTGAGCAGTTCTTC
cdr3_aa: CATSDYGLAGVGEQFF
v_call: TRBV24-1
d_call: TRBD2
j_call: TRBJ2-1
clone_size: .

cdr3_nt: TGCGCCAGCAGCTTGGACGGGGAGGGCAGTCAGCCCCAGCATTTT
cdr3_aa: CASSLDGEGSQPQHF
v_call: TRBV5-1
d_call: .
j_call: TRBJ1-5
clone_size: .

cdr3_nt: TGTGCCAGCAGTTACTCCGTCAGGTCCGCGGGAGGCGAGCAGTACTTC
cdr3_aa: CASSYSVRSAGGEQYF
v_call: TRBV6-2/TRBV6-3
d_call: TRBD2
j_call: TRBJ2-7
clone_size: .